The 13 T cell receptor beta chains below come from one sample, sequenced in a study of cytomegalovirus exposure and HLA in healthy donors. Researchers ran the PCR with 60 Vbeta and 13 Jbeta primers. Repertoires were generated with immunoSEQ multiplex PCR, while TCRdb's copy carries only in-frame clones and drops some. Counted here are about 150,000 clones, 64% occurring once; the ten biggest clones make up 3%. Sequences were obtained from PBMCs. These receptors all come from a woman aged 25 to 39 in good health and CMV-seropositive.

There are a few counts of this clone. CDR3 in amino acids: CASSLETGSVSPLHF. CDR3 DNA sequence: TGTGCCAGCAGCTTAGAGACAGGGTCGGTTTCACCCCTCCACTTT. The chain uses TRBV11-2 and TRBJ1-6; the match to TRBD1 covers 7 bases. V was clipped by 0 bases and J by 9 bases; unmatched bases: 5. The germline CDR1 and CDR2 sequences are SGHAT and FQNNGV. CDR3 length equals 15 residues.

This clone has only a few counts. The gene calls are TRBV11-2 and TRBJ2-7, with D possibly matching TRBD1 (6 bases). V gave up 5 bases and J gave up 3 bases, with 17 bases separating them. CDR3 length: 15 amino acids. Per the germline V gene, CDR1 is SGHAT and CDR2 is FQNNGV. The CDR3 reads CASSRYQGKLYEQYF. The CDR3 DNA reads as TGTGCCAGCAGCCGTTATCAGGGGAAGCTCTACGAGCAGTACTTC.

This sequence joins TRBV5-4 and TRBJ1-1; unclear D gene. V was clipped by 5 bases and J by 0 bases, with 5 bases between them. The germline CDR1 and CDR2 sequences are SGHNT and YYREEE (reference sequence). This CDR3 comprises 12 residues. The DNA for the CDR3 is TGTGCCAGCAGTTCGGTGAACACTGAAGCTTTCTTT. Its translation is CASSSVNTEAFF. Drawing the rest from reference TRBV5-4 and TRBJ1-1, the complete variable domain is ETGVTQSPTHLIKTRGQQVTLRCSSQSGHNTVSWYQQALGQGPQFIFQYYREEENGRGNFPPRFSGLQFPNYSSELNVNALELDDSALYLCASSSVNTEAFFGQGTRLTVV.

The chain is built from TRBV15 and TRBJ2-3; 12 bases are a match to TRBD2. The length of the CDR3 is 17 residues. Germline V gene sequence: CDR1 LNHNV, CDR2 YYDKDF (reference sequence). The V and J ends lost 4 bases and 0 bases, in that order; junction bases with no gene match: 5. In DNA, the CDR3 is TGTGCCACCAGCACCGGACTAGCGGGAACTAGCACAGATACGCAGTATTTT. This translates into CATSTGLAGTSTDTQYF.

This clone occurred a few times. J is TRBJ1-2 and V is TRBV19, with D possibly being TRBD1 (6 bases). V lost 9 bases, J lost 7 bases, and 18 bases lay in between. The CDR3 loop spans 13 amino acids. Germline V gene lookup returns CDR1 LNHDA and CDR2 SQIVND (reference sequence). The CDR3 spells CASSNRASSGYTF. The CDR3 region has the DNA TGTGCCAGCTCAAACAGGGCCAGTAGTGGCTACACCTTC.

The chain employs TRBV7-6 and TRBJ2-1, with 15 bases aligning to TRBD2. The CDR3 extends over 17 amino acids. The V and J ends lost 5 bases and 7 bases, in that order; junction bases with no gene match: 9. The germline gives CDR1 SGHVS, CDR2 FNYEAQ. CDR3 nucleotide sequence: TGTGCCAGCAGCCCCGGGACTAGCGGGAGGATCGGGAATGAGCAGTTCTTC. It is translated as CASSPGTSGRIGNEQFF.

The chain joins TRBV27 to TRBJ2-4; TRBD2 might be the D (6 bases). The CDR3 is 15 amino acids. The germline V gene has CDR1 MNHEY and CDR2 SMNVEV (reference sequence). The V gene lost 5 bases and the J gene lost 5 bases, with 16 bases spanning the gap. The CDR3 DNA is TGTGCCAGCAGTAATCCCCGGGACTCACAAAACATTCAGTACTTC. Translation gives CASSNPRDSQNIQYF.

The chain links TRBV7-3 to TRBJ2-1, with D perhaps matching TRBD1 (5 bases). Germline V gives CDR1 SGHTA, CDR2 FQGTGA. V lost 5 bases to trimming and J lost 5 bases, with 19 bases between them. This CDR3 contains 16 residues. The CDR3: CASSPHGQGRDNEQFF. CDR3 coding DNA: TGTGCCAGCAGCCCGCACGGGCAGGGTCGGGACAATGAGCAGTTCTTC.

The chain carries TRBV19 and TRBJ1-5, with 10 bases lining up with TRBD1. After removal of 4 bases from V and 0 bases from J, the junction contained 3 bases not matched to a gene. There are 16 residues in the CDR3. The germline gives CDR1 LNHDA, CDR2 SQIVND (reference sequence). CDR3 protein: CASSTGQGDSNQPQHF. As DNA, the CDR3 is TGTGCCAGTAGTACAGGACAGGGGGATAGCAATCAGCCCCAGCATTTT.

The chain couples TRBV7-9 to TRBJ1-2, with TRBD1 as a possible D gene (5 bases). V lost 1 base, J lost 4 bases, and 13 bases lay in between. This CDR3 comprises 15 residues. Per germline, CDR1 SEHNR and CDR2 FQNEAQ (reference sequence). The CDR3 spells CASSLVAGLPYGYTF. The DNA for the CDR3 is TGTGCCAGCAGCTTAGTTGCGGGACTCCCCTATGGCTACACCTTC.

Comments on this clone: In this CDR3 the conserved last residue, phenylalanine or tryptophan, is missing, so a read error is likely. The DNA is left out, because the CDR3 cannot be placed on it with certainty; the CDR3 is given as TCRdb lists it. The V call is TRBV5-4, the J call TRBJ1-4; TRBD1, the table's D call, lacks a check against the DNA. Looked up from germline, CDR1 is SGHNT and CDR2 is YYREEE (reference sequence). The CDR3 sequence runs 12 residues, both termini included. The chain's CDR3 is CASSIDRGPRSS.

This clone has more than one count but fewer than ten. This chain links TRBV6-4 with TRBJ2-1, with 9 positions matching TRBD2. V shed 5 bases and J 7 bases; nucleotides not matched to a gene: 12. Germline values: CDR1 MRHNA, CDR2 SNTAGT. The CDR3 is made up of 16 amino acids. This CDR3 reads CASSYLSGSGENEQFF. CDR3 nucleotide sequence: TGTGCCAGCAGTTATCTTAGCGGGAGCGGAGAAAATGAGCAGTTCTTC.

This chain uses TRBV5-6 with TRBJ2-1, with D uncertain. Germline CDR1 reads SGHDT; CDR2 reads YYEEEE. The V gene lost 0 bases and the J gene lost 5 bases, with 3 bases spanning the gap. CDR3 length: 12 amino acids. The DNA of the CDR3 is TGTGCCAGCAGCTTGGCTCACAATGAGCAGTTCTTC. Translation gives CASSLAHNEQFF.